This TCR beta chain was sequenced during a study of a mutant IDH1 vaccine in newly diagnosed glioma. The germline V gene has CDR1 SGHNT and CDR2 YYREEE (reference sequence). Trimming left V 4 bases short and J 1 base short, with 11 bases between. The CDR3 has 15 residues. To note about this clone: Antigen specificity is unknown.

Regarding time point: week 47, end of study. Mutant IDH1 20-mer peptide, at 300 ug, made up each vaccine dose, with topical imiquimod. Patients underwent eight vaccinations, which took place in weeks 1, 3, 5, 7, 11, 15, 19 and 23. TCRdb keeps only in-frame clones here, not all; method: immunoSEQ multiplex PCR. This table holds about 34,000 clones, about 83% found once. J is TRBJ2-2 and V is TRBV5-4, with D tentatively TRBD1 (5 bases). The starting material was PBMCs, obtained from a glioma patient whose treatment included an IDH1 peptide vaccine. This receptor was taken from a woman younger than 45 with glioma. CDR3 sequence (DNA): TGTGCCAGCAGCCTGAGGACACTGAACACCGGGGAGCTGTTTTTT. The encoded protein is CASSLRTLNTGELFF.